This entry is about one TCR beta chain. Its antigen is not identified. This sample was included in a study of cytomegalovirus exposure and HLA in healthy donors. Study-level background: A prior analysis found around 110 million unique TCR beta sequences from approximately 190 million T cells. General observations from the study: Reports state that TCR beta sequences accurately predicted most subjects' HLA-A and HLA-B alleles. Researchers catalogued about 150 TCR beta chains as cytomegalovirus-associated. It was reported that the classifier diagnosed cytomegalovirus status with high specificity and sensitivity in both the original and validation cohorts.

PCR amplification relied on 60 Vbeta primers (plus 13 Jbeta primers). Clones were sequenced by immunoSEQ multiplex PCR, and TCRdb holds only the in-frame ones, with some missing. The sample gives around 130,000 clones, almost 85% of which show up once; around 2.5% is in the top ten. CDR1 and CDR2 from the germline V gene are SEHNR and FQNEAQ (reference sequence). CDR3 length: 16 amino acids. Trimming removed 7 bases at V and 4 bases at J, with 22 bases between. The receptor comes from a boy between 2 and 10 years old in good health and CMV-seronegative. This chain connects TRBV7-9 to TRBJ1-2; a weak D match, TRBD1 (6 bases). What was sequenced was PBMCs. DNA of the CDR3: TGTGCCAGCACCCCCCGGGAGGGGGGGAATCTCTATGGCTACACCTTC. Its translation: CASTPREGGNLYGYTF.